These 22 T cell receptor beta chains came from one sample sequenced in a study of T-cell reconstitution after alpha-beta-depleted transplantation in children. Unique molecular identifiers were used to barcode this TCRbeta library. MiXCR, run by TCRdb on the PCR reads, gives a single entry per CDR3 protein. Of hundreds of thousands of distinct CDR3 sequences listed, approximately 12% are singletons. The specimen was PBMCs, mostly from graft donor cells, collected 360 days after TCRalphabeta/CD19-depleted stem cell transplant. These receptors all stem from a male patient between 10 and 17 years old who had a stem cell transplant for acute myeloid leukemia, so the T cells may come from the graft donor.

This clonotype has more than one count but fewer than ten. V gene TRBV24-1 combines with J gene TRBJ2-1; TRBD2 matches at 7 bases. The CDR3 has 16 amino acids. Germline V lookup: CDR1 KGHDR, CDR2 SFDVKD. Germline trimming cut 5 bases from V and 3 bases from J; bases unmatched to any gene: 9. The CDR3 DNA is TGTGCCACCAGTGGAGGGTGGCTAGCGGACTACAATGAGCAGTTCTTC. Protein product: CATSGGWLADYNEQFF.

This clonotype has ten or more counts. The rearrangement joins TRBV11-2 to TRBJ2-7; D uncertain. The V gene lost 1 base and the J gene lost 6 bases, with 4 bases spanning the gap. This CDR3 is built from 11 residues. The germline V gene has CDR1 SGHAT and CDR2 FQNNGV. CDR3 sequence (DNA): TGTGCCAGCAGCTTAGTGGTCGAGCAGTACTTC. Its translation: CASSLVVEQYF. The variable domain in full, with the rest retrieved from reference TRBV11-2 and TRBJ2-7, is EAGVAQSPRYKIIEKRQSVAFWCNPISGHATLYWYQQILGQGPKLLIQFQNNGVVDDSQLPKDRFSAERLKGVDSTLKIQPAKLEDSAVYLCASSLVVEQYFGPGTRLTVT.

V is TRBV5-6 and J is TRBJ2-7; D possibly uses TRBD1 or TRBD2 (5 bases each). The CDR3 has 14 amino acids. The V end lost 4 bases, the J end lost 5 bases, and 16 bases lay between the germline ends. Germline lookup yields CDR1 SGHDT and CDR2 YYEEEE. In DNA, the CDR3 is TGTGCCAGCAGCGTAAGAGGGGTCCTCCACGAGCAGTACTTC. This gives the protein CASSVRGVLHEQYF.

This chain uses TRBV30 with TRBJ1-2, with D perhaps TRBD1 (5 bases). The CDR3 length is 10 residues. The V end lost 2 bases, the J end lost 8 bases, and 6 bases lay between the germline ends. The germline V gene encodes CDR1 GTSNPN and CDR2 SVGIG (reference sequence). The CDR3 loop is CAWSKGGYTF. CDR3 DNA sequence: TGTGCCTGGAGTAAGGGGGGCTACACCTTC.

This clonotype was recorded at least ten times. This chain joins TRBV18 and TRBJ2-1, with TRBD2 as a possible D gene (5 bases). This CDR3 has 14 residues. V lost 2 bases and J 3 bases, leaving 8 bases between the germline ends. Germline values: CDR1 KGHSH, CDR2 LQKENI. The CDR3 here is CASSPVTSYNEQFF. The CDR3 DNA is TGTGCCAGCTCACCAGTTACTAGCTACAATGAGCAGTTCTTC. The full variable domain, its missing parts supplied by reference TRBV18 and TRBJ2-1, is NAGVMQNPRHLVRRRGQEARLRCSPMKGHSHVYWYRQLPEEGLKFMVYLQKENIIDESGMPKERFSAEFPKEGPSILRIQQVVRGDSAAYFCASSPVTSYNEQFFGPGTRLTVL.

The chain has TRBV2 and TRBJ1-1; TRBD1 aligns across 7 bases. The germline V gene encodes CDR1 SNHLY and CDR2 FYNNEI. CDR3 length equals 16 residues. V lost 5 bases and J lost 1; bases outside the gene matches: 10. CDR3 sequence (DNA): TGTGCCAGCAGTTACCGAGCAGGGGGAGAGAACACTGAAGCTTTCTTT. Translated: CASSYRAGGENTEAFF.

This clonotype was seen a handful of times. J is TRBJ2-3 and V is TRBV24-1; D is unclear. The CDR3 length is 13 residues. Deletions cut 5 bases from V and 2 bases from J, with 7 bases between. Per germline, CDR1 KGHDR and CDR2 SFDVKD. This CDR3 is CATSGRTTDTQYF. CDR3 nucleotide sequence: TGTGCCACCAGTGGTAGGACCACAGATACGCAGTATTTT.

This clonotype was seen repeatedly, ten times or more. The rearrangement joins TRBV5-1 to TRBJ2-3; D is unclear. The CDR3 loop spans 13 amino acids. The germline gives CDR1 SGHRS, CDR2 YFSETQ. V lost 1 base and J lost 1, with 4 bases in between. The CDR3, as DNA: TGCGCCAGCAGCTTGATCGGCACAGATACGCAGTATTTT. Residues: CASSLIGTDTQYF.

At least ten counts were recorded for this clonotype. The chain links TRBV5-1 to TRBJ2-7; the match to TRBD2 covers 16 bases. CDR1 and CDR2 from the germline V gene are SGHRS and YFSETQ. Germline trimming cut 2 bases from V and 0 bases from J; bases unmatched to any gene: 5. There are 18 residues in the CDR3. CDR3 sequence (DNA): TGCGCCAGCAGCTTTTGGGGACTAGCGGGAGGGCCCTCCTACGAGCAGTACTTC. Its protein product is CASSFWGLAGGPSYEQYF.

This clonotype was observed a handful of times. This chain connects TRBV25-1 to TRBJ2-5, with 9 nucleotides matching TRBD2. Germline CDR1 reads MGHDK; CDR2 reads SYGVNS. Germline trimming cut 8 bases from V and 6 bases from J; bases unmatched to any gene: 10. This CDR3 region has 14 residues. The CDR3 sequence is CASGLSGRLKTQYF. For the CDR3, the DNA is TGTGCCAGCGGCCTCAGCGGGAGGTTGAAGACCCAGTACTTC.

This clonotype was detected a few times. This chain uses TRBV5-5 with TRBJ2-5; TRBD2 matches at 7 bases. The V gene end was trimmed by 3 bases and the J gene end by 2 bases; junction bases not matched to a gene: 10. Germline V CDR1 and CDR2: SGHKS, YYEKEE (reference sequence). CDR3 length: 16 amino acids. The CDR3 coding sequence is TGTGCCAGCAGCTCAGGCGGGAGAGGGGTGCAAGAGACCCAGTACTTC. Amino acids: CASSSGGRGVQETQYF.

The V and J genes are TRBV2 and TRBJ2-5; the match to TRBD1 covers 9 bases. CDR3 length: 14 residues. Germline CDR1 is SNHLY and CDR2 is FYNNEI. Trimming took 4 bases from V and 4 from J; bases not matched to a gene: 4. The CDR3, as DNA: TGTGCCAGCAGTGGACAGGGGGTACGAGAGACCCAGTACTTC. It is translated as CASSGQGVRETQYF.

This clonotype was counted only a few times. This chain links TRBV10-3 with TRBJ1-3, with D perhaps TRBD1 (5 bases). CDR1 and CDR2 from the germline V gene are ENHRY and SYGVKD. Trimming took 6 bases from V and 3 from J, leaving 15 bases between them. CDR3 length: 15 residues. The CDR3 protein is CAIRFLWTIGNTIYF. Written as DNA, the CDR3 is TGTGCCATCAGATTCCTCTGGACAATTGGAAACACCATATATTTT.

On this clonotype: The conserved final phenylalanine or tryptophan is absent from the CDR3, which likely points to a read error. The chain combines TRBV20-1 with TRBJ2-7, with no clear D. CDR1 is DFQATT, CDR2 SNEGSKA, per germline (reference sequence). V was clipped by 2 bases and J by 2 bases, with 10 bases between them. The length of the CDR3 is 13 residues. CDR3 loop: CSARWPTTYEQYC. The CDR3 DNA reads TGCAGTGCTAGATGGCCTACTACCTACGAGCAGTACTGC.

In its sample, this clonotype was seen many times. V is TRBV29-1 and J is TRBJ2-7; D is perhaps TRBD2 (5 bases). The germline V gene has CDR1 SQVTM and CDR2 ANQGSEA. The germline V and J ends were trimmed by 5 bases and 1 base, with 15 bases remaining between them. This CDR3 spans 14 amino acids. The CDR3 coding sequence is TGCAGCGTTCCCTCAGAGGGTGGGTCCTACGAGCAGTACTTC. Translated, it gives CSVPSEGGSYEQYF.

This clonotype came up a few times. A much larger clone differs by one base, so this may be a read error. The rearrangement uses TRBV12-3 or TRBV12-4 and TRBJ1-3; no reliable D call. The V end lost 3 bases, the J end lost 0 bases, and 6 bases lay between the germline ends. This CDR3 region has 14 residues. As DNA, the CDR3 is TGTGCCAGCAGTTTCTGGACCTCTGGAAACACCATATATTTT. Translating it yields CASSFWTSGNTIYF.

This clonotype was recorded a few times. The CDR3 nucleotides are TGTGCCAGCAGCCAAGACCGGGCAGCCCATCAGCCCCAGCATTTT. As protein: CASSQDRAAHQPQHF. This rearrangement joins TRBV3-1 to TRBJ1-5, with D uncertain. CDR3 length: 15 residues. Trimming shortened V by 0 bases and J by 5 bases, and 11 bases separated the two germline ends. Germline CDR1 is LGHDT and CDR2 is YNNKEL (reference sequence).

This clonotype turned up a few times. The chain couples TRBV29-1 to TRBJ2-1, with TRBD2 matching 11 bases. CDR3 length: 16 amino acids. With V trimmed by 2 bases and J by 3 bases, 6 bases remained unmatched. Germline V CDR1 and CDR2: SQVTM, ANQGSEA. The CDR3 DNA reads TGCAGCGTTGAACTAGCGGGAGGTCCCCTCTACAATGAGCAGTTCTTC. The encoded protein is CSVELAGGPLYNEQFF.

V is TRBV3-1 and J is TRBJ2-2; D uncertain. Trimming pared 1 base from V and 9 bases from J, leaving 15 bases between. CDR1 is LGHDT, CDR2 YNNKEL, per germline (reference sequence). The CDR3 contains 15 residues. The CDR3 DNA sequence: TGTGCCAGCAGCCAAGCGCAGTGGGAAAGAAGGGAGCTGTTTTTT. Translated, it gives CASSQAQWERRELFF.

V gene TRBV12-3 or TRBV12-4 combines with J gene TRBJ2-3; D is possibly TRBD2 (6 bases). The CDR3 consists of 19 residues. V was cut by 1 base and J by 2 bases, with 22 bases left in between. The CDR3 loop is CASSLVVWNVAVNTDTQYF. The CDR3 nucleotides are TGTGCCAGCAGTTTAGTCGTATGGAATGTAGCGGTTAACACAGATACGCAGTATTTT.

This clonotype was counted ten times or more. J is TRBJ2-7 and V is TRBV25-1, with D possibly matching TRBD2 (6 bases). The V end lost 5 bases, the J end lost 4 bases, and 15 bases lay between the germline ends. Germline values: CDR1 MGHDK, CDR2 SYGVNS. CDR3 length equals 14 residues. CDR3 in DNA: TGTGCCAGCAGTCGAGCCGGGAGTCGGTACGAGCAGTACTTC. As protein: CASSRAGSRYEQYF.

This clonotype was counted between two and nine times. This sequence joins TRBV12-3 or TRBV12-4 and TRBJ2-1; 12 bases are a match to TRBD2. V dropped 7 bases and J dropped 4; count of bases not matched to a gene: 11. The CDR3 spans 17 residues. In DNA form, the CDR3 reads TGTGCCAGCATTGGACTAGCGGGACGAGGAGTATACAATGAGCAGTTCTTC. This encodes CASIGLAGRGVYNEQFF.